This TCR beta chain was sequenced during a study of spatial heterogeneity in lung cancer. Turning to the study itself: Where available, sequencing covered follow-up PBMC samples, taken at a median of roughly two years after resection. Each time, sequencing found more beta-chain sequences than alpha-chain sequences. General study findings and limits: The appearance of ubiquitous expanded tumor TCRs in blood was greater at resection than follow-up.

TCRdb called the 5' RACE reads again in MiXCR, with one record for every CDR3 protein. The profile shows fewer than 150,000 distinct CDR3 sequences, roughly a tenth of them singletons. This clonotype turned up a few times. Its antigen is unidentified. The sample's time point: blood at routine non-recurrence follow-up after resection. Sequencing was performed on whole RNA extracted from tumor and nontumor lung tissue, or from frozen PBMC, and the material was left unsorted. V was pared by 9 bases and J by 3 bases, with 15 bases between. The CDR3 length is 13 residues. From germline, CDR1 is SGHTA and CDR2 FQGTGA.

The gene calls are TRBV7-3 and TRBJ2-7; a possible D gene is TRBD2 (5 bases). This clonotype was sampled from a female donor with early-stage non-small cell lung cancer. The sequenced sample was PBMCs, obtained at follow-up. The CDR3 is CARDCAAIYEQYF. The CDR3 region has the DNA TGTGCCAGGGACTGCGCGGCCATCTACGAGCAGTACTTC.